A selection of T cell receptor beta chains follows, all from one sample in a study of CD8 T cells in Susac syndrome. TCRdb processed the immunoSEQ multiplex PCR reads anew with MiXCR; each CDR3 protein has one entry. The table includes around 170,000 distinct CDR3 sequences, approximately 96% detected once. Sample: CD4+ T cells from PBMCs. These receptors came from a human donor with Susac syndrome. CDR3s include the opening cysteine and the closing phenylalanine or tryptophan. A D gene is named only where the DNA matches it firmly. The size entry is marked missing in some rows and otherwise reads once, few, many or a size class.

TRBD1	TRBV2	TRBJ2-7	.	CASLRDRSYEQYF	TGTGCCAGCCTTCGGGACAGGTCCTACGAGCAGTACTTC
.	TRBV5-1	TRBJ2-3	.	CANFGPGLDTQYF	TGCGCCAATTTCGGACCTGGCTTGGATACGCAGTATTTT
TRBD1	TRBV18	TRBJ2-7	.	CASSEDRDASYEQYF	TGTGCCAGCTCAGAAGACAGGGACGCCTCCTACGAGCAGTACTTC
.	TRBV5-1	TRBJ1-1	.	CASSPTDNAAREAFF	TGCGCCAGCAGCCCCACAGACAATGCCGCCCGGGAGGCTTTCTTT
TRBD2	TRBV25-1	TRBJ2-1	.	CASSEWRGGVNEQFF	TGTGCCAGCAGTGAATGGCGGGGGGGAGTCAATGAGCAGTTCTTC
.	TRBV12-3/TRBV12-4	TRBJ2-7	.	CASSFLHEQYF	TGTGCCAGCAGTTTCTTACACGAGCAGTACTTC
TRBD1	TRBV29-1	TRBJ2-5	.	CSVRDSQWETQYF	TGCAGCGTTCGGGACAGTCAATGGGAGACCCAGTACTTC
TRBD1	TRBV18	TRBJ2-7	.	CASSLDRGSSYEQYF	TGTGCCAGCTCTCTGGACAGGGGTAGCTCCTACGAGCAGTACTTC
TRBD1	TRBV30	TRBJ1-1	.	CAVKGGQGYEAFF	TGTGCTGTCAAGGGGGGACAGGGATATGAAGCTTTCTTT
TRBD2	TRBV6-1	TRBJ2-2	.	CASSQTSGNTGELFF	TGTGCCAGCAGTCAGACTAGCGGAAACACCGGGGAGCTGTTTTTT
.	TRBV14	TRBJ1-6	.	CASSQLRGVNSALHF	TGTGCCAGCAGCCAACTACGGGGGGTGAATTCGGCCCTCCACTTT
.	TRBV4-2	TRBJ1-4	.	CASSGAAGSNEKLFF	TGTGCCAGCAGCGGAGCGGCGGGTTCTAATGAAAAACTGTTTTTT
.	TRBV18	TRBJ1-1	.	CASSPAGGYEAFF	TGTGCCAGCTCACCAGCAGGTGGGTATGAAGCTTTCTTT
.	TRBV5-1	TRBJ2-6	.	CASSPEGGASGANVLTF	TGCGCCAGCAGCCCCGAGGGGGGCGCCTCTGGGGCCAACGTCCTGACTTTC
TRBD2	TRBV4-3	TRBJ2-2	.	CASSQDLLAGTANTGELFF	TGCGCCAGCAGCCAAGATCTGCTAGCGGGAACTGCGAACACCGGGGAGCTGTTTTTT
.	TRBV20-1	TRBJ1-3	.	CSASRNTIYF	TGCAGTGCTAGTAGGAACACCATATATTTT
.	TRBV7-2	TRBJ2-1	.	CASLPWCEQFF	TGTGCCAGCCTACCCTGGTGTGAGCAGTTCTTC
TRBD2	TRBV24-1	TRBJ2-5	.	CATSDALAGGIETQYF	TGTGCCACCAGTGATGCCTTGGCGGGGGGCATAGAGACCCAGTACTTC
TRBD1	TRBV25-1	TRBJ1-1	once	CASSGRGRTEAFF	TGTGCCAGCAGTGGTAGGGGGCGCACTGAAGCTTTCTTT
.	TRBV18	TRBJ1-1	.	CASLRTMNTEAFF	TGTGCCAGCCTCCGAACCATGAACACTGAAGCTTTCTTT
.	TRBV7-2	TRBJ2-2	once	CASSEQGTGELFF	TGTGCCAGCAGCGAACAGGGTACCGGGGAGCTGTTTTTT
.	TRBV27	TRBJ2-3	.	CASSPPRGSTDTQYF	TGTGCCAGCAGTCCCCCGAGGGGGAGCACAGATACGCAGTATTTT
.	TRBV18	TRBJ1-4	.	CASSPSGGREKLFF	TGTGCCAGCTCACCATCCGGGGGGCGAGAAAAACTGTTTTTT
.	TRBV7-8	TRBJ2-1	.	CASSTRLSQAHNEQFF	TGTGCCAGCAGCACGCGACTGTCCCAGGCCCACAATGAGCAGTTCTTC
.	TRBV27	TRBJ1-2	.	CASSAYRVAGYTF	TGTGCCAGCAGCGCCTACAGGGTCGCCGGCTACACCTTC
.	TRBV30	TRBJ2-3	.	CAWSVPQGSDTQYF	TGTGCCTGGAGTGTACCGCAGGGATCAGATACGCAGTATTTT
.	TRBV20-1	TRBJ2-1	.	CSAGIGLGDNEQFF	TGCAGTGCGGGTATAGGGCTAGGAGACAATGAGCAGTTCTTC
.	TRBV7-3	TRBJ2-3	few	CASSEGDTQYF	TGTGCCAGCAGCGAAGGGGATACGCAGTATTTT
.	TRBV2	TRBJ2-2	.	CASGNRDKWPGELFF	TGTGCCAGCGGAAACCGGGACAAGTGGCCCGGGGAGCTGTTTTTT
TRBD1	TRBV15	TRBJ2-2	.	CATSRFPTSGTGHTGELFF	TGTGCCACCAGCAGATTTCCTACCTCCGGGACAGGGCACACCGGGGAGCTGTTTTTT
.	TRBV12-3/TRBV12-4	TRBJ2-5	.	CASRWAGTETQYF	TGTGCCAGCAGGTGGGCTGGCACGGAGACCCAGTACTTC
.	TRBV15	TRBJ2-6	.	CATSRDRSHSGANVLTF	TGTGCCACCAGCAGAGATCGATCGCACTCTGGGGCCAACGTCCTGACTTTC
TRBD2	TRBV7-2	TRBJ2-3	once	CASSPQGEGTDTQYF	TGTGCCAGCAGCCCACAAGGGGAGGGGACAGATACGCAGTATTTT
.	TRBV30	TRBJ1-2	.	CAWSSAGASYTF	TGTGCCTGGAGTTCCGCAGGGGCGAGCTACACCTTC
TRBD1	TRBV3-1	TRBJ2-5	once	CASSHSGQGQETQYF	TGTGCCAGCAGCCACAGCGGACAGGGCCAAGAGACCCAGTACTTC
TRBD2	TRBV20-1	TRBJ2-1	.	CSARDLAGGYHEQFF	TGCAGTGCTAGAGATTTAGCGGGGGGGTACCATGAGCAGTTCTTC
.	TRBV2	TRBJ1-2	.	CASREHRERGYTF	TGTGCCAGCAGGGAACACAGGGAGAGGGGCTACACCTTC
.	TRBV12-3/TRBV12-4	TRBJ2-1	.	CASSITGVEQFF	TGTGCCAGCAGTATCACAGGCGTTGAGCAGTTCTTC
TRBD2	TRBV11-2	TRBJ2-1	.	CASSLSGGGGVNNEQFF	TGTGCCAGCAGCTTATCAGGAGGCGGGGGGGTTAACAATGAGCAGTTCTTC
.	TRBV28	TRBJ2-2	.	CASSFLQGGTGELFF	TGTGCCAGCAGTTTCCTACAGGGTGGGACCGGGGAGCTGTTTTTT
.	TRBV25-1	TRBJ1-2	.	CASRGTPNYGYTF	TGTGCCAGCAGGGGCACTCCTAACTATGGCTACACCTTC
.	TRBV12-3/TRBV12-4	TRBJ2-7	.	CASSLARDRRYEQYF	TGTGCCAGCAGTTTAGCGCGGGACAGACGTTACGAGCAGTACTTC
.	TRBV3-1	TRBJ1-4	.	CASSQDGGANEKLFF	TGTGCCAGCAGCCAAGATGGGGGGGCTAATGAAAAACTGTTTTTT
.	TRBV9	TRBJ1-5	.	CASSVGSGGRQPQHF	TGTGCCAGCAGCGTGGGGTCGGGGGGTCGTCAGCCCCAGCATTTT
TRBD1	TRBV18	TRBJ1-1	.	CASSPEGQKAFF	TGTGCCAGCTCACCGGAGGGACAGAAAGCTTTCTTT